These 19 T cell receptor beta chains were sequenced from one sample in a study of technical replicates of blood from a handful of donors. Profiled with immunoSEQ multiplex PCR; TCRdb holds only in-frame clones, not every one. Among 13,000 or so clones listed, around 86% were seen once. Sequencing input: PBMCs. Receptor source: a human donor in good health.

This clone was seen a few times. V gene TRBV6-5 combines with J gene TRBJ2-1, with 10 bases aligning to TRBD1. The junction had 6 bases not matched to a gene; V was cut back by 4 bases and J by 6 bases. CDR3 length: 15 residues. CDR1 is MNHEY, CDR2 SVGAGI, per germline. As DNA, the CDR3 is TGTGCCAGCAGTTCAAGACAGGGGGCTTCCAATGAGCAGTTCTTC. Residues: CASSSRQGASNEQFF.

The chain carries TRBV7-8 and TRBJ2-1; TRBD2 agrees at 8 bases. Per germline, CDR1 SGHVS and CDR2 FQNEAQ. This CDR3 is built from 14 residues. The trim removed 3 bases at V and 6 bases at J, leaving 4 bases unmatched. The CDR3 DNA sequence: TGTGCCAGCAGCTTTGTCGGGGGGGGCAATGAGCAGTTCTTC. Amino acid sequence: CASSFVGGGNEQFF.

About this clone itself: Other DNA sequences in the same sample also yield this CDR3. V gene TRBV5-1 combines with J gene TRBJ1-2; perhaps TRBD1 as D (6 bases). This CDR3 comprises 14 residues. The V end lost 0 bases, the J end lost 2 bases, and 8 bases lay between the germline ends. Germline lookup yields CDR1 SGHRS and CDR2 YFSETQ. This chain's CDR3 is CASSLGQANYGYTF. In nucleotides, the CDR3 is TGCGCCAGCAGCTTGGGACAGGCAAACTATGGCTACACCTTC.

The sample holds one count of this clone. The chain links TRBV5-5 to TRBJ1-2; 11 bases agree with TRBD1. This CDR3 spans 16 amino acids. V gave up 4 bases and J gave up 4 bases; unmatched junction bases: 9. Germline CDR1 reads SGHKS; CDR2 reads YYEKEE (reference sequence). CDR3 residues: CASSGGQGARGYGYTF. CDR3 nucleotides: TGTGCCAGCAGCGGCGGACAGGGGGCTCGAGGCTATGGCTACACCTTC.

The chain uses TRBV11-2 and TRBJ2-2; no clear D gene. CDR1 and CDR2 from the germline V gene are SGHAT and FQNNGV. Trimming shortened V by 8 bases and J by 9 bases, and 10 bases separated the two germline ends. The CDR3 is 11 residues long. The CDR3 nucleotides are TGTGCCAGCGGCATACCCCGGGAGCTGTTTTTT. As protein: CASGIPRELFF. Complete variable domain (other parts from reference TRBV11-2 and TRBJ2-2): EAGVAQSPRYKIIEKRQSVAFWCNPISGHATLYWYQQILGQGPKLLIQFQNNGVVDDSQLPKDRFSAERLKGVDSTLKIQPAKLEDSAVYLCASGIPRELFFGEGSRLTVL.

In its sample, this clone was seen once. The chain carries TRBV5-4 and TRBJ2-7; TRBD1 might be the D (5 bases). This CDR3 has 15 residues. Per germline, CDR1 SGHNT and CDR2 YYREEE (reference sequence). The V and J ends lost 0 bases and 0 bases respectively, with 10 bases between them. CDR3 protein: CASSLGGAYSYEQYF. The CDR3 bases are TGTGCCAGCAGCTTGGGTGGGGCTTACTCCTACGAGCAGTACTTC.

The rearrangement joins TRBV10-3 to TRBJ2-7, with 7 bases matching TRBD2. V lost 5 bases, J lost 2 bases, and 12 bases stayed unmatched. CDR3 size: 16 residues. Per the germline V gene, CDR1 is ENHRY and CDR2 is SYGVKD. This CDR3 reads CAISKTGGTEPYEQYF. CDR3 DNA sequence: TGTGCCATCAGTAAAACCGGGGGGACCGAGCCCTACGAGCAGTACTTC.

The chain combines TRBV6-5 with TRBJ2-7; 9 bases map to TRBD1. In germline, CDR1 is MNHEY, CDR2 SVGAGI. CDR3 length equals 15 residues. After removal of 6 bases from V and 4 bases from J, the junction contained 10 bases not matched to a gene. CDR3 nucleotide sequence: TGTGCCAGCAGCATCACCGGGACAGGGCAGTACGAGCAGTACTTC. It translates to CASSITGTGQYEQYF.

V gene TRBV27 combines with J gene TRBJ2-5; 12 bases agree with TRBD2. The CDR3 is made up of 14 amino acids. V trimming: 6 bases; J trimming: 3 bases; junction bases outside the gene matches: 2. Germline-derived CDR1 and CDR2 are MNHEY and SMNVEV (reference sequence). In nucleotides, the CDR3 is TGTGCCAGCAGGCGACTAGCGGGAGAAGAGACCCAGTACTTC. Translated, it gives CASRRLAGEETQYF.

This clone appeared a single time. The V gene is TRBV21-1, the J gene TRBJ2-5; TRBD2 is the table's D call and was not checked against the DNA. TRBV21-1 is described as a pseudogene. The CDR3 is made up of 16 amino acids. CDR3 in DNA: TGTGCCAGCAGCAAAGGGGGGACTAGCGGTCAAGAGACCCAGTACTTC. Its protein product is CASSKGGTSGQETQYF.

The CDR3, as DNA: TGTGCCAGCTCCGACTACATGAAGACCCAGTACTTC. Translated: CASSDYMKTQYF. The gene calls are TRBV18 and TRBJ2-5, with a possible D match to TRBD2 (5 bases). The germline V gene has CDR1 KGHSH and CDR2 LQKENI. The length of the CDR3 is 12 residues. V gave up 6 bases and J gave up 6 bases, with 11 bases separating them. The full variable domain, its missing parts supplied by reference TRBV18 and TRBJ2-5, is NAGVMQNPRHLVRRRGQEARLRCSPMKGHSHVYWYRQLPEEGLKFMVYLQKENIIDESGMPKERFSAEFPKEGPSILRIQQVVRGDSAAYFCASSDYMKTQYFGPGTRLLVL.

This chain connects TRBV15 to TRBJ2-5; perhaps TRBD2 as D (5 bases). CDR1 LNHNV and CDR2 YYDKDF come from the germline V gene (reference sequence). The CDR3 length is 14 residues. V was clipped by 0 bases and J by 4 bases, with 9 bases between them. The chain's CDR3 is CATSRDRGRETQYF. The CDR3 coding sequence is TGTGCCACCAGCAGAGATCGGGGTAGAGAGACCCAGTACTTC.

The chain carries TRBV6-1 and TRBJ1-1; 9 bases line up with TRBD1. This CDR3 spans 15 amino acids. CDR1 is MNHNS and CDR2 is SASEGT in the germline V gene. Trimming took 7 bases from V and 5 from J; bases not matched to a gene: 11. CDR3 sequence: CASTRTGVRGTEAFF. The CDR3 DNA follows: TGTGCCAGCACCAGGACAGGGGTGAGAGGGACTGAAGCTTTCTTT.

In DNA form, the CDR3 reads TGTGCCAGTAAAATCCAGGCGGGAGGGGACCAGTTCTTC. It encodes CASKIQAGGDQFF. The chain is built from TRBV25-1 and TRBJ2-1; 9 bases are a match to TRBD2. Germline V gene data show CDR1 as MGHDK and CDR2 as SYGVNS. With 9 bases clipped from V and 13 bases from J, the junction kept 13 bases outside the gene matches. The CDR3 covers 13 residues.

The chain couples TRBV9 to TRBJ2-5, with 10 nucleotides matching TRBD2. The CDR3 has 17 residues. Germline V gives CDR1 SGDLS, CDR2 YYNGEE. The trim removed 0 bases at V and 0 bases at J, leaving 5 bases unmatched. The CDR3 DNA reads TGTGCCAGCAGCGTAGCCCCAGCGGGAGGGGACCAAGAGACCCAGTACTTC. It specifies CASSVAPAGGDQETQYF.

This chain connects TRBV18 to TRBJ2-3; D remains ambiguous. The length of the CDR3 is 14 residues. Looked up from germline, CDR1 is KGHSH and CDR2 is LQKENI. Trimming removed 5 bases from V and 4 bases from J, with 13 bases in between. The CDR3: CASSVGSTADTQYF. In nucleotides, the CDR3 is TGTGCCAGCTCAGTGGGTAGCACGGCAGATACGCAGTATTTT.

This clone was seen a single time. J is TRBJ1-5 and V is TRBV27; maybe TRBD1 (5 bases). Trimming pared 3 bases from V and 9 bases from J, leaving 12 bases between. The CDR3 consists of 13 residues. CDR1 is MNHEY and CDR2 is SMNVEV in the germline V gene (reference sequence). CDR3 region: CASSFRVWGPQHF. CDR3 nucleotide sequence: TGTGCCAGCAGTTTCAGGGTGTGGGGGCCCCAGCATTTT.

The J gene is TRBJ2-2, the V gene TRBV14; D is uncertain. V was shortened by 4 bases and J by 7 bases, with 7 bases between the two germline ends. There are 12 residues in the CDR3. Germline CDR1 reads SGHDN; CDR2 reads FVKESK. The DNA of the CDR3 is TGTGCCAGCAGCCCAATGAGCGGGGAGCTGTTTTTT. Protein: CASSPMSGELFF.

The rearrangement uses TRBV12-5 and TRBJ2-7; D call uncertain. The V end lost 0 bases, the J end lost 2 bases, and 20 bases lay between the germline ends. Germline V gene lookup returns CDR1 LGHNT and CDR2 FRNRAP. The CDR3 has 18 amino acids. The DNA of the CDR3 is TGTGCTAGTGGTTTGGTTCCCGCCCTCAGGCCCCCGACCTACGAGCAGTACTTC. Amino acid sequence: CASGLVPALRPPTYEQYF.